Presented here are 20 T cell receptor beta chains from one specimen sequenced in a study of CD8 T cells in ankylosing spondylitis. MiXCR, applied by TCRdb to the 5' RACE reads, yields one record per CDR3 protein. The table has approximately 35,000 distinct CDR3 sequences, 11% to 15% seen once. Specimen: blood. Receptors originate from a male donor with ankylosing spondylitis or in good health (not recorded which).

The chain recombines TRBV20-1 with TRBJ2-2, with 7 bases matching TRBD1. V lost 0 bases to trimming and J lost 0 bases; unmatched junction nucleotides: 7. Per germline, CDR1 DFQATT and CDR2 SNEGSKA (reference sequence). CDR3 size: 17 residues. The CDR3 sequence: CSARDLSGTANTGELFF. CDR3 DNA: TGCAGTGCTAGAGATCTATCTGGGACAGCGAACACCGGGGAGCTGTTTTTT.

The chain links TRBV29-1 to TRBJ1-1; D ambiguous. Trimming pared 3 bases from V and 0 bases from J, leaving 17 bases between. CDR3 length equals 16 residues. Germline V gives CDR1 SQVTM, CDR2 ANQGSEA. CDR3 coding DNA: TGCAGCGTTGATAACGGAAGGACGGGTATGAACACTGAAGCTTTCTTT. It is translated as CSVDNGRTGMNTEAFF.

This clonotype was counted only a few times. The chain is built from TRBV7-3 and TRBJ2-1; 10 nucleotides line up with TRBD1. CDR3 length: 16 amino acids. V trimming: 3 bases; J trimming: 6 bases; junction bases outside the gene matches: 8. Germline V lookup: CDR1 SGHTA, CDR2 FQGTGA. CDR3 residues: CASSLGQGFMGNEQFF. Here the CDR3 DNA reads TGTGCCAGCAGCTTGGGACAGGGGTTTATGGGCAATGAGCAGTTCTTC.

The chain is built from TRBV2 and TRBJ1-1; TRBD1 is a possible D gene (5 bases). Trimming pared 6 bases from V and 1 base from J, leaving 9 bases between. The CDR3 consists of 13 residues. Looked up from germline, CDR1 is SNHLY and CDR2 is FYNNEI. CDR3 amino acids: CASRAGRNTEAFF. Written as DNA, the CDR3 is TGTGCCAGCAGGGCAGGGCGGAACACTGAAGCTTTCTTT. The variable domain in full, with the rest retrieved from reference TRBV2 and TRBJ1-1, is EPEVTQTPSHQVTQMGQEVILRCVPISNHLYFYWYRQILGQKVEFLVSFYNNEISEKSEIFDDQFSVERPDGSNFTLKIRSTKLEDSAMYFCASRAGRNTEAFFGQGTRLTVV.

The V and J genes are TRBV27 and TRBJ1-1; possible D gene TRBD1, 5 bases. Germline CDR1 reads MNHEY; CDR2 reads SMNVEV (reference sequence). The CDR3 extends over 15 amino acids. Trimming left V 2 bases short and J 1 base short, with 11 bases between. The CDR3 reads CASSLRGKGNTEAFF. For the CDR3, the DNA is TGTGCCAGCAGTTTAAGGGGCAAGGGGAACACTGAAGCTTTCTTT.

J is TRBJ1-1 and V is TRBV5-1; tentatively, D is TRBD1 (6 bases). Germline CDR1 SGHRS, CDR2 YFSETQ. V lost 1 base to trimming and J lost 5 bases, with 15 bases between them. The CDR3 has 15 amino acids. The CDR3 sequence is CASSLRQQGATEAFF. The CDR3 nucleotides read TGCGCCAGCAGCTTGCGCCAACAGGGAGCAACTGAAGCTTTCTTT.

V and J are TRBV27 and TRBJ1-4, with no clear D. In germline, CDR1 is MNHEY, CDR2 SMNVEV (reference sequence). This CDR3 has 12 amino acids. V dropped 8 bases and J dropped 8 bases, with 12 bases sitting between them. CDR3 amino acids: CASGSTQEKLFF. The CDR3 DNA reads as TGTGCCAGCGGATCTACTCAAGAAAAACTGTTTTTT.

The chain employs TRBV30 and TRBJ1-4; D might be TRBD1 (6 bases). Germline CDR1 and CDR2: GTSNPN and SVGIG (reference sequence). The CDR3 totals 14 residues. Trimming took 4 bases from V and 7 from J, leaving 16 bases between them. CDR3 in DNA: TGTGCCTGGACCTACAGGGATCCATCTGAAAAACTGTTTTTT. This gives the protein CAWTYRDPSEKLFF.

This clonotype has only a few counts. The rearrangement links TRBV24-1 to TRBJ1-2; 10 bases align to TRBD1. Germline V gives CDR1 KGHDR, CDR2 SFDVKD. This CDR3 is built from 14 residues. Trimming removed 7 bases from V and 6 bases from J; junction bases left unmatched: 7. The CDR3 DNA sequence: TGTGCCACCAGGGGCACCGGGACAGGGGATGGCTACACCTTC. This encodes CATRGTGTGDGYTF.

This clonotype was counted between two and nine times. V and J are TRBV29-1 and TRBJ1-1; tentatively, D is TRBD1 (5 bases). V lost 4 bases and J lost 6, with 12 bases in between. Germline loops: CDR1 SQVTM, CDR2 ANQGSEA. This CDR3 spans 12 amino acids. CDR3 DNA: TGCAGCGTTGGACAGCACCCGGCTGAAGCTTTCTTT. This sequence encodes CSVGQHPAEAFF.

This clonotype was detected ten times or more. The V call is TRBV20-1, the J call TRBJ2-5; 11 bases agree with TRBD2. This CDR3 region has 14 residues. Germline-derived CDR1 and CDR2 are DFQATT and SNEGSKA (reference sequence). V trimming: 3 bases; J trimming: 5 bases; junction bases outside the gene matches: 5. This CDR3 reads CSASYSGGAETQYF. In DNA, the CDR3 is TGCAGTGCTAGTTATAGCGGGGGGGCTGAGACCCAGTACTTC.

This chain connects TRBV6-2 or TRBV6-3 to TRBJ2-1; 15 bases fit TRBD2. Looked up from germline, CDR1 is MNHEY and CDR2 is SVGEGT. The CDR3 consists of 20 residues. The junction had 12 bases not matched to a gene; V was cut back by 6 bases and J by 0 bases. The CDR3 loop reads CASSTIGTSGRSLSYNEQFF. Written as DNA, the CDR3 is TGTGCCAGCAGCACGATCGGGACTAGCGGGAGGTCCCTCTCCTACAATGAGCAGTTCTTC.

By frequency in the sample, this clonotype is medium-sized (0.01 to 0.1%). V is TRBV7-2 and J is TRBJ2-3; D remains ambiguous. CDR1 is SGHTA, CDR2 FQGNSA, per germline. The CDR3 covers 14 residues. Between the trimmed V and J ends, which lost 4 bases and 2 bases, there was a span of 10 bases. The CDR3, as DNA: TGTGCCAGCAGCTCCGCTCGGGTCACAGATACGCAGTATTTT. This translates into CASSSARVTDTQYF. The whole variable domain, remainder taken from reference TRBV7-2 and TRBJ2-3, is GAGVSQSPSNKVTEKGKDVELRCDPISGHTALYWYRQSLGQGLEFLIYFQGNSAPDKSGLPSDRFSAERTGGSVSTLTIQRTQQEDSAVYLCASSSARVTDTQYFGPGTRLTVL.

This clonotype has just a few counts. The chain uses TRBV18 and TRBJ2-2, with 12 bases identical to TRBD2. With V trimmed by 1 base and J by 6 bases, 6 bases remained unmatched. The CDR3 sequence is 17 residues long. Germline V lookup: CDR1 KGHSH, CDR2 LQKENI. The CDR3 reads CASSPLQTSGRSGELFF. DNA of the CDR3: TGTGCCAGCTCACCACTACAGACTAGCGGGAGATCCGGGGAGCTGTTTTTT.

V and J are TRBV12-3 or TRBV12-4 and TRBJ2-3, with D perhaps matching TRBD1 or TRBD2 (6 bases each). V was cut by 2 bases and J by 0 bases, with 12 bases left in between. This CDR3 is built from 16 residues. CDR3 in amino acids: CASSLWGASSTDTQYF. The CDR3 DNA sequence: TGTGCCAGCAGTTTATGGGGGGCCTCTAGCACAGATACGCAGTATTTT.

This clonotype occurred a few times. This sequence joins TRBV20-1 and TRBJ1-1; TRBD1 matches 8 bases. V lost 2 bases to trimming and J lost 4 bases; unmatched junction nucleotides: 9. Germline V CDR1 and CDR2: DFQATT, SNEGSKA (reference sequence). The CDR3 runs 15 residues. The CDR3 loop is CSARSLQGAPTEAFF. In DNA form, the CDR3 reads TGCAGTGCTAGAAGTCTTCAGGGGGCGCCCACTGAAGCTTTCTTT.

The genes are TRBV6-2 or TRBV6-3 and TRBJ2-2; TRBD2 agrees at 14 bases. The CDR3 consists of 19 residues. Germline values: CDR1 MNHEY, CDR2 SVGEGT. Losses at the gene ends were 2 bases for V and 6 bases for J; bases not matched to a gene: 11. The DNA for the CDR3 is TGTGCCAGCAGTTACCCCCCCGGACTAGCGGGGGGCGCGGCCGGGGAGCTGTTTTTT. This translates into CASSYPPGLAGGAAGELFF.

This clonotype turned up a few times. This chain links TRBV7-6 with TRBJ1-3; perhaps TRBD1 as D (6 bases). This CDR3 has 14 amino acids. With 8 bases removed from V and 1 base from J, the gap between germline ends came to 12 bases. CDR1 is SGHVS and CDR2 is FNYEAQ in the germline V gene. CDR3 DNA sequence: TGTGCCAGCTCCAAGGGGGGGTCTGGAAACACCATATATTTT. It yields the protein CASSKGGSGNTIYF.

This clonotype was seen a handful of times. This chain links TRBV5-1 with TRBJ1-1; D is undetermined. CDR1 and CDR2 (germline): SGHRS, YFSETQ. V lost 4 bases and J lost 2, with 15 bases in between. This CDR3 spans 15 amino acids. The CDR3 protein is CASSPGSPGNTEAFF. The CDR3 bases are TGCGCCAGCAGCCCCGGGTCACCGGGTAACACTGAAGCTTTCTTT.

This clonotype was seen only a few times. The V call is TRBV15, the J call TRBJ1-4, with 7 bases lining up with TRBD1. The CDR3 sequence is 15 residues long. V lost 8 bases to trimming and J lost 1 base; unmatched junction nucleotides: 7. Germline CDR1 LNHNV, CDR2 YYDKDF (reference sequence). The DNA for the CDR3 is TGTGCCACCGCGGGGAACAGGGGAACTAATGAAAAACTGTTTTTT. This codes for CATAGNRGTNEKLFF.